This T cell receptor beta chain emerged from a study of blood T cell repertoires in COVID-19. Across the whole study: From the United States, Italy and Spain came samples of acute and convalescent COVID-19. PBMCs, B-cell-depleted T cells, or T cells provided the cDNA or gDNA that made up the material.

This CDR3 contains 18 residues. J lost 0 bases, V lost 6 bases, and 7 bases had no gene match. The germline V gene has CDR1 LNHDA and CDR2 SQIVND (reference sequence). How the authors handled the data: Cell counts per sample came from amplifying reference gene primers. Sequencing was performed with immunoSEQ multiplex PCR; in TCRdb, only in-frame clones are kept and a portion is missing. V, J and clone size are those of that table, while D and trimming were read from the DNA. Of about 160,000 clones listed, 82% were seen once; the top ten hold 15% to 20%. Donors were grouped by their self-reported clinical history.

The sequence derives from a man aged 60 to 69 who had recovered from COVID-19. The sequenced sample was PBMCs or T cells enriched from blood (not recorded which). The rearrangement uses TRBV19 and TRBJ2-3; 15 nucleotides line up with TRBD2. Here the CDR3 reads CASSEGLAGGRSTDTQYF. The CDR3 DNA reads as TGTGCCAGTAGCGAGGGACTAGCGGGGGGCCGGAGCACAGATACGCAGTATTTT.